Listed below are T cell receptor beta chains from one sample, sequenced in a study of cytomegalovirus exposure and HLA in healthy donors. Measured with immunoSEQ multiplex PCR; TCRdb has only the in-frame clones, and not every one. In the table there are about 190,000 clones, about 86% of which are singletons. Sequenced: PBMCs. The origin of the receptors is a woman younger than 35 in good health and CMV-seropositive. CDR3s include the opening cysteine and the closing phenylalanine or tryptophan. A D gene is named only where the DNA matches it firmly. Some rows mark clone size as missing; the rest say once, few, many or name a class of expanded clone.

V gene: TRBV18; J gene: TRBJ2-5; clone size: NA; D gene: TRBD2; CDR3 DNA: TGTGCCAGCTCACCGTTAGCGGGGCGGGAGACCCAGTACTTC; CDR3 protein: CASSPLAGRETQYF
V gene: TRBV9; J gene: TRBJ2-3; clone size: NA; D gene: NA; CDR3 DNA: TGTGCCAGCAGCGACCCCCTTGGCGCCGGCAGGGCCACAGATACGCAGTATTTT; CDR3 protein: CASSDPLGAGRATDTQYF
V gene: TRBV6-1; J gene: TRBJ1-1; clone size: NA; D gene: TRBD1; CDR3 DNA: TGTGCCAGCAGAGAACCTCCGGGACAGACTATGAACACTGAAGCTTTCTTT; CDR3 protein: CASREPPGQTMNTEAFF
V gene: TRBV5-1; J gene: TRBJ2-1; clone size: NA; D gene: TRBD2; CDR3 DNA: TGCGCCAGCAGCTTGGTTTCTAGCGGGGGGCATAATGAGCAGTTCTTC; CDR3 protein: CASSLVSSGGHNEQFF
V gene: TRBV7-2; J gene: TRBJ1-5; clone size: NA; D gene: NA; CDR3 DNA: TGTGCCAGCAGCTTAAAAATAGAACAGCCCCAGCATTTT; CDR3 protein: CASSLKIEQPQHF
V gene: TRBV19; J gene: TRBJ1-4; clone size: NA; D gene: TRBD1; CDR3 DNA: TGTGCCAGTAGTGTCCCCGGGACAGGGAATGAAAAACTGTTTTTT; CDR3 protein: CASSVPGTGNEKLFF
V gene: TRBV5-1; J gene: TRBJ2-3; clone size: NA; D gene: TRBD2; CDR3 DNA: TGCGCCAGCAACCCCTTCGGGGGGGCGGGTGGCACAGATACGCAGTATTTT; CDR3 protein: CASNPFGGAGGTDTQYF
V gene: TRBV28; J gene: TRBJ1-5; clone size: NA; D gene: NA; CDR3 DNA: TGTGCCAGCAGCCAAGGGGGTATCAGCAATCAGCCCCAGCATTTT; CDR3 protein: CASSQGGISNQPQHF
V gene: TRBV6-5; J gene: TRBJ2-5; clone size: NA; D gene: TRBD1; CDR3 DNA: TGTGCCAGCAGTGACAGGGGAGGAGAGACCCAGTACTTC; CDR3 protein: CASSDRGGETQYF
V gene: TRBV11-1; J gene: TRBJ2-7; clone size: NA; D gene: TRBD2; CDR3 DNA: TGTGCCAGCAGCTCCGGACTAGCGGGGGGATTTCCCTACGAGCAGTACTTC; CDR3 protein: CASSSGLAGGFPYEQYF
V gene: TRBV30; J gene: TRBJ2-3; clone size: NA; D gene: NA; CDR3 DNA: TGTGCCTGGAGTGTTCTGTCAGATACGCAGTATTTT; CDR3 protein: CAWSVLSDTQYF
V gene: TRBV9; J gene: TRBJ1-2; clone size: NA; D gene: NA; CDR3 DNA: TGTGCCAGCAGCGTAGAGGAGGGAACCGCTTTTAACTATGGCTACACCTTC; CDR3 protein: CASSVEEGTAFNYGYTF
V gene: TRBV11-3; J gene: TRBJ1-1; clone size: NA; D gene: TRBD1; CDR3 DNA: TGTGCCAGCTCCCAGGGGGGCATCCCGAACACTGAAGCTTTCTTT; CDR3 protein: CASSQGGIPNTEAFF
V gene: TRBV28; J gene: TRBJ1-5; clone size: NA; D gene: TRBD1; CDR3 DNA: TGTGCCAGCAGTATACAGGGGAAGGGGAGCAATCAGCCCCAGCATTTT; CDR3 protein: CASSIQGKGSNQPQHF
V gene: TRBV7-9; J gene: TRBJ2-5; clone size: few; D gene: TRBD1; CDR3 DNA: TGTGCCAGCAGCGGAGGGACAGGGGGGAAAGAGACCCAGTACTTC; CDR3 protein: CASSGGTGGKETQYF
V gene: TRBV27; J gene: TRBJ1-2; clone size: NA; D gene: NA; CDR3 DNA: TGTGCCAGCAGTACCCACCCGTTGGGGCGTGGCTACACCTTC; CDR3 protein: CASSTHPLGRGYTF
V gene: TRBV4-3; J gene: TRBJ1-1; clone size: NA; D gene: NA; CDR3 DNA: TGCGCCAGCAGCCAGGGGGCCGGGACTGAAGCTTTCTTT; CDR3 protein: CASSQGAGTEAFF
V gene: TRBV7-2; J gene: TRBJ1-1; clone size: once; D gene: TRBD1; CDR3 DNA: TGTGCCAGCAGACAGGGGGCGGAATCTGAAGCTTTCTTT; CDR3 protein: CASRQGAESEAFF
V gene: TRBV14; J gene: TRBJ1-2; clone size: few; D gene: TRBD1; CDR3 DNA: TGTGCCAGCAGCCCACTTGGGCAGGGGGTCTATGGCTACACCTTC; CDR3 protein: CASSPLGQGVYGYTF
V gene: TRBV10-2; J gene: TRBJ1-2; clone size: NA; D gene: NA; CDR3 DNA: TGCGCCAGCAGTGACCCCAGTCGAACAAACTATGGCTACACCTTC; CDR3 protein: CASSDPSRTNYGYTF
V gene: TRBV11-3; J gene: TRBJ2-1; clone size: few; D gene: NA; CDR3 DNA: TGTGCCAGCAGCTTAGGAGCAGGGTCGGACAATGAGCAGTTCTTC; CDR3 protein: CASSLGAGSDNEQFF
V gene: TRBV19; J gene: TRBJ1-4; clone size: NA; D gene: NA; CDR3 DNA: TGTGCCAGTAGGCGGAAGGGGGAGACTAATGAAAAACTGTTTTTT; CDR3 protein: CASRRKGETNEKLFF
V gene: TRBV12-2; J gene: TRBJ2-3; clone size: NA; D gene: NA; CDR3 DNA: TGTGCAAGTATCGTATGGAAGAGGCGCCCAGATACGCAGTATTTT; CDR3 protein: CASIVWKRRPDTQYF
V gene: TRBV6-5; J gene: TRBJ2-5; clone size: NA; D gene: TRBD1; CDR3 DNA: TGTGCCAGCAGTAGGGACAGGAGGTCCCAGTACTTC; CDR3 protein: CASSRDRRSQYF
V gene: TRBV19; J gene: TRBJ1-4; clone size: NA; D gene: TRBD1; CDR3 DNA: TGTGCCAGTAGGCCTGACAGGGTCGGCGAAAAACTGTTTTTT; CDR3 protein: CASRPDRVGEKLFF
V gene: TRBV9; J gene: TRBJ2-4; clone size: once; D gene: TRBD2; CDR3 DNA: TGTGCCAGCAGTGGAGCGGGGGCTTTTCGTAAGGGGAACATTCAGTACTTC; CDR3 protein: CASSGAGAFRKGNIQYF
V gene: TRBV9; J gene: TRBJ2-3; clone size: once; D gene: NA; CDR3 DNA: TGTGCCAGCAGCTCAGGTCTTGGCACAGATACGCAGTATTTT; CDR3 protein: CASSSGLGTDTQYF
V gene: TRBV28; J gene: TRBJ1-1; clone size: NA; D gene: TRBD1; CDR3 DNA: TGTGCCAGCAGTTTATCTTGGGTCAGGGGGCGGGCCATGAACACTGAAGCTTTCTTT; CDR3 protein: CASSLSWVRGRAMNTEAFF
V gene: TRBV9; J gene: TRBJ1-2; clone size: NA; D gene: TRBD1; CDR3 DNA: TGTGCCAGCAGCATCCGACAGGGGGAGGTTGATGGCTACACCTTC; CDR3 protein: CASSIRQGEVDGYTF
V gene: TRBV6-5; J gene: TRBJ1-2; clone size: NA; D gene: NA; CDR3 DNA: TGTGCCAGCAGTTACGAGGGTAATGGCTACACCTTC; CDR3 protein: CASSYEGNGYTF
V gene: TRBV10-3; J gene: TRBJ2-7; clone size: NA; D gene: NA; CDR3 DNA: TGTGCCATCAGTGAGTCACAGCTTAGCGACCTACGCCAGCAGTACTTC; CDR3 protein: CAISESQLSDLRQQYF
V gene: TRBV4-1; J gene: TRBJ1-2; clone size: NA; D gene: NA; CDR3 DNA: TGCGCCAGCAGCCAAGGCCGGGCGGGGGAGGCCTATGGCTACACCTTC; CDR3 protein: CASSQGRAGEAYGYTF
V gene: TRBV6-6; J gene: TRBJ2-5; clone size: NA; D gene: TRBD1; CDR3 DNA: TGTGCCAGCAGTTACGGGACAGGGAGGCACTTC; CDR3 protein: CASSYGTGRHF
V gene: TRBV30; J gene: TRBJ2-3; clone size: NA; D gene: TRBD2; CDR3 DNA: TGTGCCTGGACTGGACTAGCGGTCGGCACAGATACGCAGTATTTT; CDR3 protein: CAWTGLAVGTDTQYF
V gene: TRBV7-9; J gene: TRBJ2-1; clone size: NA; D gene: TRBD1; CDR3 DNA: TGTGCCAGCAGTCAGTTAACCGGGACAGGGGGCCTCTCCTACAATGAGCAGTTCTTC; CDR3 protein: CASSQLTGTGGLSYNEQFF
V gene: TRBV2; J gene: TRBJ2-1; clone size: NA; D gene: TRBD1; CDR3 DNA: TGTGCCAGCAGTTGGAGGTGGACAGGGGGTGATGAGCAGTTCTTC; CDR3 protein: CASSWRWTGGDEQFF
V gene: TRBV2; J gene: TRBJ1-2; clone size: NA; D gene: NA; CDR3 DNA: TGTGCCAGCATTGGTTCAGGGTACTATGGCTACACCTTC; CDR3 protein: CASIGSGYYGYTF
V gene: TRBV5-1; J gene: TRBJ2-2; clone size: NA; D gene: NA; CDR3 DNA: TGCGCCAGCAGCTCCGGGACTGGACTGTTCTCCGGGGAGCTGTTTTTT; CDR3 protein: CASSSGTGLFSGELFF
V gene: TRBV7-2; J gene: TRBJ1-2; clone size: NA; D gene: TRBD1; CDR3 DNA: TGTGCCAGCAGCCCCGGACAGGGGATAGGTGGCTACACCTTC; CDR3 protein: CASSPGQGIGGYTF
V gene: TRBV14; J gene: TRBJ2-1; clone size: NA; D gene: NA; CDR3 DNA: TGTGCCAGCAGCCAAGTTTACGCAGATGAGCAGTTCTTC; CDR3 protein: CASSQVYADEQFF
V gene: TRBV28; J gene: TRBJ1-4; clone size: NA; D gene: TRBD1; CDR3 DNA: TGTGCCAGCAGCCCGCCAGGGGGAAATGAAAAACTGTTTTTT; CDR3 protein: CASSPPGGNEKLFF
V gene: TRBV18; J gene: TRBJ1-1; clone size: NA; D gene: NA; CDR3 DNA: TGTGCCAGCTCACCAAGCGGGATGAACACTGAAGCTTTCTTT; CDR3 protein: CASSPSGMNTEAFF
V gene: TRBV7-7; J gene: TRBJ2-5; clone size: NA; D gene: NA; CDR3 DNA: TGTGCCAGCAGCCAGGACAGAGAAGAGACCCAGTACTTC; CDR3 protein: CASSQDREETQYF
V gene: TRBV5-8; J gene: TRBJ2-2; clone size: few; D gene: NA; CDR3 DNA: TGTGCCAGCAGTGGTCCCGCCAGGGGCACCGGGGAGCTGTTTTTT; CDR3 protein: CASSGPARGTGELFF
V gene: TRBV4-2; J gene: TRBJ2-1; clone size: NA; D gene: TRBD2; CDR3 DNA: TGTGCCAGCAGCCAAGATCCTCCTAGCGGGGCTTACCCCGTCGACAATGAGCAGTTCTTC; CDR3 protein: CASSQDPPSGAYPVDNEQFF
V gene: TRBV27; J gene: TRBJ1-2; clone size: few; D gene: NA; CDR3 DNA: TGTGCCAGCGGTCTGGTGGGGGGGGACCCCTATGGCTACACCTTC; CDR3 protein: CASGLVGGDPYGYTF
V gene: TRBV4-2; J gene: TRBJ2-5; clone size: once; D gene: TRBD1; CDR3 DNA: TGTGCCAGCAGCTCCGGGACAGGGGGAGAGACCCAGTACTTC; CDR3 protein: CASSSGTGGETQYF
V gene: TRBV7-7; J gene: TRBJ1-6; clone size: NA; D gene: NA; CDR3 DNA: TGTGCCAGCAGCCCTCTTGGGGACATCGGATCCCTCCACTTT; CDR3 protein: CASSPLGDIGSLHF
V gene: TRBV6-1; J gene: TRBJ2-1; clone size: NA; D gene: NA; CDR3 DNA: TGTGCCAGCAGTGCCTCCACTTGGAGGGCCTACAATGAGCAGTTCTTC; CDR3 protein: CASSASTWRAYNEQFF
V gene: TRBV6-6; J gene: TRBJ1-1; clone size: NA; D gene: TRBD1; CDR3 DNA: TGTGCCACAGGGGGTAACATGAACACTGAAGCTTTCTTT; CDR3 protein: CATGGNMNTEAFF
V gene: TRBV7-9; J gene: TRBJ2-5; clone size: NA; D gene: TRBD2; CDR3 DNA: TGTGCCAGCAGCCTAGACGGACTAGCGGGGTACCAAGAGACCCAGTACTTC; CDR3 protein: CASSLDGLAGYQETQYF